This TCR beta chain originates from a study of T cell responses to AZD1222 COVID-19 vaccine. General study points: Targets within unmutated variant regions were reportedly found for nearly half of spike-specific TCRs.

The CDR3 consists of 13 residues. Unmatched junction bases numbered 4, after V lost 1 base and J lost 12 bases. Germline CDR1 reads GTSNPN; CDR2 reads SVGIG (reference sequence). This clone showed up just once. The antigen is unknown. Repertoires were generated with immunoSEQ multiplex PCR, while TCRdb's copy carries only in-frame clones and drops some. The repertoire holds roughly 100,000 clones, with almost 85% as singletons. The origin of this receptor is an adult in good health. The genes are TRBV30 and TRBJ1-6; 9 nucleotides agree with TRBD1. The input for sequencing was peripheral blood, taken on day 0 of AZD1222 vaccination. The CDR3 loop is CAWSGDRAVPLHF. The CDR3 DNA sequence: TGTGCCTGGAGTGGGGACAGGGCGGTACCCCTCCACTTT.